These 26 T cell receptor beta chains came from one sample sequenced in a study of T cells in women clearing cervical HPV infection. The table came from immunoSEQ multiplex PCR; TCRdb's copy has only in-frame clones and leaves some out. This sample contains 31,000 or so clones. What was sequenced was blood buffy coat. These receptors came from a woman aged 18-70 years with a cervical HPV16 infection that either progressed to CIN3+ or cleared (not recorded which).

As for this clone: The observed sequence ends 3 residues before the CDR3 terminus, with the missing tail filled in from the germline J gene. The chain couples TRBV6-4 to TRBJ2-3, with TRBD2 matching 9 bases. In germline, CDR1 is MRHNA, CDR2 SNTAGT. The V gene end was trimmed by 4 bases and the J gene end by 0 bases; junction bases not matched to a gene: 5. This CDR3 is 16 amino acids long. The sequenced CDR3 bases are TGTGCCAGCAGTGTCCTAGCGGGATCTAGCACAGATACG. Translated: CASSVLAGSSTDT. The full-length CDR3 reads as CASSVLAGSSTDTQYF.

CDR3: CAISSAGTGMETQYF. The sequenced part of the CDR3 DNA is TGTGCCATCAGTTCCGCCGGGACAGGGATGGAGACC. The V and J genes are TRBV10-3 and TRBJ2-5, with 9 bases that match TRBD1. The sequence runs out 3 residues before the end of the CDR3; the remainder is reconstructed from the germline J gene. J was trimmed by 5 bases and V by 5 bases; bases with no gene match: 9. The CDR3 covers 15 residues. In germline, CDR1 is ENHRY, CDR2 SYGVKD.

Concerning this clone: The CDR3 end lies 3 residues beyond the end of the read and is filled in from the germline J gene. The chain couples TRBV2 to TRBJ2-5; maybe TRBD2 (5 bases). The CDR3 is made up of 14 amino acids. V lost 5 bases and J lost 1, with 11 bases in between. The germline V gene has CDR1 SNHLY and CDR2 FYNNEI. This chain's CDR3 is CASSYPRGQETQYF. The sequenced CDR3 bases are TGTGCCAGCAGTTACCCCCGGGGCCAAGAGACC.

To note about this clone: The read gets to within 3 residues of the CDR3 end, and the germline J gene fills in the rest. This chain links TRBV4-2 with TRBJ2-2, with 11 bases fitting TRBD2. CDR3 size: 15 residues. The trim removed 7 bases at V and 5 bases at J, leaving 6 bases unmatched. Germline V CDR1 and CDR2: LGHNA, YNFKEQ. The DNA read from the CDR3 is TGTGCCAGCACCTTAGCGGGGGGGCAGACCGGGGAG. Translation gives CASTLAGGQTGE. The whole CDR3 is CASTLAGGQTGELFF.

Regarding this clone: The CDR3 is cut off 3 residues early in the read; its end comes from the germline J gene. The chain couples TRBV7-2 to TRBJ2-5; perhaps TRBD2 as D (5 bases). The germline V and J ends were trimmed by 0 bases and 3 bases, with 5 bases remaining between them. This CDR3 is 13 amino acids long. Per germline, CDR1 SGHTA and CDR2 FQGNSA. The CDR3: CASSLAREETQYF. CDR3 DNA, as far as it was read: TGTGCCAGCAGCTTAGCGAGGGAAGAGACC.

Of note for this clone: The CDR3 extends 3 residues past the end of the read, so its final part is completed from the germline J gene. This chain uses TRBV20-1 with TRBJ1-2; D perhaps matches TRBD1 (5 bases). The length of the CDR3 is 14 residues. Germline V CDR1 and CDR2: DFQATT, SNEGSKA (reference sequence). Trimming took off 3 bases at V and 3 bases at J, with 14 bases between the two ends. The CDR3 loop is CSARGEGSDYGYTF. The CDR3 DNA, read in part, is TGCAGTGCTAGGGGTGAGGGGTCGGACTATGGC.

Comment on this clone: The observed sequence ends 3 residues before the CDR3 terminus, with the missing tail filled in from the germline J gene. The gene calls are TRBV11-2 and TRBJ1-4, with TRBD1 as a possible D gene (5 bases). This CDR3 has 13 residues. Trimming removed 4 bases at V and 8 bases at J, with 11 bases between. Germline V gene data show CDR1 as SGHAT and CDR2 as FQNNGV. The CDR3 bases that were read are TGTGCCAGCAGCTACAGGTTAGAAGAAAAA. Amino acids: CASSYRLEEK. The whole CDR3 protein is CASSYRLEEKLFF.

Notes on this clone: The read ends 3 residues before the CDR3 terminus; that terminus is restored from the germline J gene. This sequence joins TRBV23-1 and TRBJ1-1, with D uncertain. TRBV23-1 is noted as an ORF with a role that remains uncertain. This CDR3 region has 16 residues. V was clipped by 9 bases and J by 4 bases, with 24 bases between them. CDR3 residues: CASLTISGSVVTEAFF. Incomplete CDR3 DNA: TGCGCCAGTCTCACAATCAGCGGATCAGTGGTCACTGAA.

CDR3 residues: CASSYSTGGYGYTF. CDR3 DNA, as far as it was read: TGTGCCAGCAGTTACTCGACAGGGGGCTATGGC. V gene TRBV6-2 or TRBV6-3 combines with J gene TRBJ1-2, with 9 nucleotides matching TRBD1. The read ends 3 residues shy of where the CDR3 ends; the end is completed using the germline J gene. The V and J ends lost 0 bases and 4 bases, in that order; junction bases with no gene match: 0. Germline V gene lookup returns CDR1 MNHEY and CDR2 SVGEGT. CDR3 size: 14 residues.

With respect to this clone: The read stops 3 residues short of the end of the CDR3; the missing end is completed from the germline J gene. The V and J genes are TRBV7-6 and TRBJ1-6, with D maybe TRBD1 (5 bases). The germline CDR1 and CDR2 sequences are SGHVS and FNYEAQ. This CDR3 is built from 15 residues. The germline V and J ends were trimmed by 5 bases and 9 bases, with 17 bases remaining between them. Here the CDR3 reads CASSPAEGLSSPLHF. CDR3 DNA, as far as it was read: TGTGCCAGCAGCCCCGCGGAGGGGTTGAGTTCACCC.

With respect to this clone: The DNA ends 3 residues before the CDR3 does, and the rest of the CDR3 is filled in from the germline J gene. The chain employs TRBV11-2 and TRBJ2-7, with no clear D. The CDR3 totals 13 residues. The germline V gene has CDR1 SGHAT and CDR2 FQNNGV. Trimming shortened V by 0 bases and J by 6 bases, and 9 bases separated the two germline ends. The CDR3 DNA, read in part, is TGTGCCAGCAGCTTAGACCTCGGTCGCGAG. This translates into CASSLDLGRE. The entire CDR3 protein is CASSLDLGREQYF.

CDR3 bases read: TGTGCCAGCGGGACCTTCTCGGGACTAGCGGGTGGGGAGACC. Translation: CASGTFSGLAGGET. The full CDR3 reads CASGTFSGLAGGETQYF. This rearrangement joins TRBV6-2 or TRBV6-3 to TRBJ2-5; TRBD2 agrees at 12 bases. The read ends 3 residues early relative to the CDR3; the germline J gene fills the gap. The CDR3 totals 17 residues. V was clipped by 8 bases and J by 5 bases; unmatched bases: 15. The germline CDR1 and CDR2 sequences are MNHEY and SVGEGT.

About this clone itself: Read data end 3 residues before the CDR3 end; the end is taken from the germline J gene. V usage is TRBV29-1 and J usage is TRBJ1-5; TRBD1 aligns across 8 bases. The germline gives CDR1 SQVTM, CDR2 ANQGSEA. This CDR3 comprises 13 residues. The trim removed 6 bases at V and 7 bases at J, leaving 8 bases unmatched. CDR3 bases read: TGCAGCGTGTCCAGGGGGCAGGAGCAGCCC. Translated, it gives CSVSRGQEQP. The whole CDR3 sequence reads CSVSRGQEQPQHF.

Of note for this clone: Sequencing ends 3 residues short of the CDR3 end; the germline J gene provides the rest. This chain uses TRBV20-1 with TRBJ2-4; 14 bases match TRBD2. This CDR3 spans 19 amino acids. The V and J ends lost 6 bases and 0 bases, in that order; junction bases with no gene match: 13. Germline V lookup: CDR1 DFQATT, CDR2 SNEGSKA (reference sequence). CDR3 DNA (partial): TGCAGTGCCGGCCCTGGAGGACTAGCGGGAGGTTTAGCCAAAAACATT. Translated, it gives CSAGPGGLAGGLAKNI. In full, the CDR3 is CSAGPGGLAGGLAKNIQYF.

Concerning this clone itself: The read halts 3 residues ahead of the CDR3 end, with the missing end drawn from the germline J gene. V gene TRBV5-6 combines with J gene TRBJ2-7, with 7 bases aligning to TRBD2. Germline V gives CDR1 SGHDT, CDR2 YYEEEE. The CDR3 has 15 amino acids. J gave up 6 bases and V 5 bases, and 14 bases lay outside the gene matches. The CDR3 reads CASSTSGVGLGEQYF. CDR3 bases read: TGTGCCAGCAGTACAAGCGGGGTCGGCCTAGGCGAG.

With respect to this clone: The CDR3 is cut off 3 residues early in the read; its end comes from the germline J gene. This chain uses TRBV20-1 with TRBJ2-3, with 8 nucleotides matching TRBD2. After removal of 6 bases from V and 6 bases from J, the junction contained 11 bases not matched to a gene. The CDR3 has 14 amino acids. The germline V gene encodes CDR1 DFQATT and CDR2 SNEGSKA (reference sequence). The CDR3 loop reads CSARGRPQLDTQYF. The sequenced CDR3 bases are TGCAGTGCCCGCGGGAGGCCTCAGTTGGATACG.

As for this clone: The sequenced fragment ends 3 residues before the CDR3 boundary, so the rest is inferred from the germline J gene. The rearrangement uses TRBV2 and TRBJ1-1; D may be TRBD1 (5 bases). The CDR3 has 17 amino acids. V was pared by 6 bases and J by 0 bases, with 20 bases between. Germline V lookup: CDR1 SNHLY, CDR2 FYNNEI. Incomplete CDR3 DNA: TGTGCCAGCAGGCCTATGGGAGTGGGGCAAATGAACACTGAA. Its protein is CASRPMGVGQMNTE. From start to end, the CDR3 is CASRPMGVGQMNTEAFF.

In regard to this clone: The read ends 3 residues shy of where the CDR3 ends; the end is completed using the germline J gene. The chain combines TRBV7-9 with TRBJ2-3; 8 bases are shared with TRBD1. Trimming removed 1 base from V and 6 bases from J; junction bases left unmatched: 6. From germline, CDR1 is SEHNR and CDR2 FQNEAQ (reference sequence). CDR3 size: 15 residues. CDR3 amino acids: CASSLGMTGVDTQYF. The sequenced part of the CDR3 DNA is TGTGCCAGCAGCTTAGGGATGACAGGGGTGGATACG.

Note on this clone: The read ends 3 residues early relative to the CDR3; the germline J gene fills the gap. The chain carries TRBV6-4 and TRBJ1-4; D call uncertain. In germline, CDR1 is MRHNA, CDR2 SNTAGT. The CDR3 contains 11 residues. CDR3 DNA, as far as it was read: TGTGCCAGCAGCCTAGATTCACCA. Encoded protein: CASSLDSP. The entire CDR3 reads CASSLDSPLFF.

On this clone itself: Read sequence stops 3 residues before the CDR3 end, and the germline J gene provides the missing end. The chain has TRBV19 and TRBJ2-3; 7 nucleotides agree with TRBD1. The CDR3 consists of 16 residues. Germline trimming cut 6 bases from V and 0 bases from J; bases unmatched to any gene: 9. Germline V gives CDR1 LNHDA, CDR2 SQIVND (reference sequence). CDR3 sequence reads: CASSPDRLASTDTQYF. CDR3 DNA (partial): TGTGCCAGTAGCCCGGACAGGCTAGCTAGCACAGATACG. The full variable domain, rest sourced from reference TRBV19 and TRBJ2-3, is DGGITQSPKYLFRKEGQNVTLSCEQNLNHDAMYWYRQDPGQGLRLIYYSQIVNDFQKGDIAEGYSVSREKKESFPLTVTSAQKNPTAFYLCASSPDRLASTDTQYFGPGTRLTVL.

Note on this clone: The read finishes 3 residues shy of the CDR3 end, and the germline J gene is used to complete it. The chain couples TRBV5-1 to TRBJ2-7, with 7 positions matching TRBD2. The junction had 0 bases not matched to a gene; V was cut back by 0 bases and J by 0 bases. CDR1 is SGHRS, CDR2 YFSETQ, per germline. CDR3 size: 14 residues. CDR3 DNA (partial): TGCGCCAGCAGCTTGGGCGGGAGCTCCTACGAG. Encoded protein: CASSLGGSSYE. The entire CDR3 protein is CASSLGGSSYEQYF.

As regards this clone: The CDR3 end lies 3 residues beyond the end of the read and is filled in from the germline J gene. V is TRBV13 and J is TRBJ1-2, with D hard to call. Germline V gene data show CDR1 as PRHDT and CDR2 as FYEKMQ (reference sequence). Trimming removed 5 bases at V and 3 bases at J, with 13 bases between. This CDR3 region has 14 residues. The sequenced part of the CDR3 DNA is TGTGCCAGCAGCCTCTTACGTAGATACTATGGC. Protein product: CASSLLRRYYG. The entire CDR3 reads CASSLLRRYYGYTF. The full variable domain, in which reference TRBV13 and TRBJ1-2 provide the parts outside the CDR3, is AAGVIQSPRHLIKEKRETATLKCYPIPRHDTVYWYQQGPGQDPQFLISFYEKMQSDKGSIPDRFSAQQFSDYHSELNMSSLELGDSALYFCASSLLRRYYGYTFGSGTRLTVV.

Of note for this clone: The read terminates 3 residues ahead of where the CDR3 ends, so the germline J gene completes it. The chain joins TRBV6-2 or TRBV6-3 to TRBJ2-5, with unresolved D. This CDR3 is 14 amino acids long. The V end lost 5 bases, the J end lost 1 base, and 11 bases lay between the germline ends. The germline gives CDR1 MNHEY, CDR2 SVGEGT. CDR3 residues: CASSPTELQETQYF. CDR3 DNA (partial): TGTGCCAGCAGTCCTACAGAGCTCCAAGAGACC.

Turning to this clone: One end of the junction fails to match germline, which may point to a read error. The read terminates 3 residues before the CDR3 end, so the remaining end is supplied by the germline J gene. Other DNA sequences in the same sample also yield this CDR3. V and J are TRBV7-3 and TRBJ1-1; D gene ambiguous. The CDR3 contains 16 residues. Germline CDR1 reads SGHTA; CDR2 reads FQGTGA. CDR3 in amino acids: CASSLRAATMNTEAFF. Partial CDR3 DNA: TGTGCCAGCAGCTTAAGGGCAGCAACCATGAACACTGAG.

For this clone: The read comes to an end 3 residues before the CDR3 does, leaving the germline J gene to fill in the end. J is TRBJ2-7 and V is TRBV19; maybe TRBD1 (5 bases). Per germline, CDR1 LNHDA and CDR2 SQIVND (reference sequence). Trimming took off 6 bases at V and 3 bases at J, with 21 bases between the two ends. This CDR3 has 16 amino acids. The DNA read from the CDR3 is TGTGCCAGTAGCCTCCGCCTAGGGCAGGGCTACTACGAG. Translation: CASSLRLGQGYYE. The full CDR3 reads CASSLRLGQGYYEQYF.

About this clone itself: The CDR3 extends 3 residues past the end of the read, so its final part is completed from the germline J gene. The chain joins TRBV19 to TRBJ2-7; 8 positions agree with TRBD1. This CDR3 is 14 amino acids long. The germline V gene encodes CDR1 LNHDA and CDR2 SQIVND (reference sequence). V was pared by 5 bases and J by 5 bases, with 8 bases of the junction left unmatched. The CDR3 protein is CASSRPGQENEQYF. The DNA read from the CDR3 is TGTGCCAGTAGTCGTCCGGGACAGGAGAACGAG.